This T cell receptor (beta chain) was obtained from a study of type 1 regulatory T cells. Background on the study: This in vitro CD4 product, T-allo10, is enriched for Tr1 cells and alloantigen-specific. Study results and limitations: Type 1 regulatory T cells had a more restricted TCR repertoire than non-type 1 regulatory T cells.

Trimming shortened V by 4 bases and J by 3 bases, and 10 bases separated the two germline ends. Germline CDR1 SGHTA, CDR2 FQGNSA. The CDR3 totals 13 residues. In TCRdb, the reads were re-called with MiXCR into one record per CDR3 protein. The sample holds roughly 60,000 distinct CDR3 sequences, around 62% seen once. Comments on this clonotype: What it binds is unknown.

Input material: cultured non-Tr1 T cells, either the whole culture or a sorted T cell fraction (not recorded which). The sequence derives from a human donor in good health. This sequence joins TRBV7-2 and TRBJ2-7; unclear D gene. Written as DNA, the CDR3 is TGTGCCAGCAGCTCGAGCCCCGGCTACGAGCAGTACTTC. Protein product: CASSSSPGYEQYF.